The 32 T cell receptor beta chains presented below share a single source sample, sequenced in a study of PD-L1 blockade in urothelial cancer. The table came from immunoSEQ multiplex PCR; TCRdb's copy has only in-frame clones and leaves some out. The repertoire has under 95,000 clones, 85% of them found once; the top ten carry 13% to 15%. The time point is: pretreatment peripheral blood. The sample here was PBMCs, taken around atezolizumab (anti-PD-L1) treatment. These receptors all stem from a man between 60 and 75 years old with urothelial cancer.

This chain connects TRBV5-1 to TRBJ1-5; D is possibly TRBD1 (6 bases). Germline CDR1 SGHRS, CDR2 YFSETQ. The ends were cut back, 0 bases at V and 4 bases at J, with 14 bases in the middle. The CDR3 contains 16 residues. The CDR3 protein is CASSLVPGVGNQPQHF. The CDR3 DNA reads TGCGCCAGCAGCTTGGTTCCAGGGGTAGGGAATCAGCCCCAGCATTTT.

J is TRBJ2-3 and V is TRBV7-2, with D perhaps TRBD1 (6 bases). The CDR3 is made up of 17 amino acids. Germline lookup yields CDR1 SGHTA and CDR2 FQGNSA. V dropped 5 bases and J dropped 6 bases, with 24 bases sitting between them. The CDR3 bases are TGTGCCAGCAGCCCAATGGGCAGGGGAAACCCCACGGATACGCAGTATTTT. Translated, it gives CASSPMGRGNPTDTQYF.

The chain recombines TRBV5-6 with TRBJ1-1; perhaps TRBD1 as D (5 bases). Trimming removed 0 bases from V and 2 bases from J, with 23 bases in between. There are 19 residues in the CDR3. Germline CDR1 SGHDT, CDR2 YYEEEE. The CDR3 DNA reads as TGTGCCAGCAGCTTGGCGCCCAGGGTTGTCCCAGAGAGAAACACTGAAGCTTTCTTT. This translates into CASSLAPRVVPERNTEAFF.

The V call is TRBV15, the J call TRBJ1-4, with 7 bases aligning to TRBD1. Germline-derived CDR1 and CDR2 are LNHNV and YYDKDF (reference sequence). The CDR3 covers 15 residues. The J segment lost 5 bases and the V segment lost 0 bases, leaving 3 bases of the junction unmatched. This CDR3 is CATSRDDRVNEKLFF. The CDR3 nucleotides read TGTGCCACCAGCAGAGATGACAGGGTGAATGAAAAACTGTTTTTT.

This clone was observed a single time. In DNA, the CDR3 is TGTGCCAGCAGTTACTCTCTTCAGGGTACGCAGTATTTT. This encodes CASSYSLQGTQYF. This chain uses TRBV6-5 with TRBJ2-3, with D perhaps matching TRBD1 (5 bases). Trimming took off 0 bases at V and 8 bases at J, with 9 bases between the two ends. Germline CDR1 reads MNHEY; CDR2 reads SVGAGI. CDR3 length: 13 amino acids.

This chain joins TRBV11-2 and TRBJ2-7; D is perhaps TRBD2 (5 bases). The CDR3 consists of 14 residues. The germline V gene has CDR1 SGHAT and CDR2 FQNNGV. Trimming pared 5 bases from V and 2 bases from J, leaving 13 bases between. DNA of the CDR3: TGTGCCAGCAGCCCCCCCGGGAACCCCTACGAGCAGTACTTC. This encodes CASSPPGNPYEQYF.

The chain uses TRBV7-3 and TRBJ2-3; D is perhaps TRBD2 (6 bases). The CDR3 has 16 amino acids. The V gene lost 3 bases and the J gene lost 7 bases, with 20 bases spanning the gap. Germline lookup yields CDR1 SGHTA and CDR2 FQGTGA. In DNA form, the CDR3 reads TGTGCCAGCAGCTTGGGACTTCGCTTGGTCCTACATACGCAGTATTTT. It specifies CASSLGLRLVLHTQYF.

CDR3 sequence: CAISGGEGRVANEKLFF. DNA for the CDR3: TGTGCCATCAGCGGGGGAGAGGGCAGGGTGGCTAATGAAAAACTGTTTTTT. The J gene is TRBJ1-4, the V gene TRBV10-3; D possibly corresponds to TRBD1 (5 bases). The V and J ends lost 6 bases and 3 bases respectively, with 20 bases between them. Germline-derived CDR1 and CDR2 are ENHRY and SYGVKD. This CDR3 has 17 residues.

This clone occurred a few times. This chain uses TRBV29-1 with TRBJ2-1; D possibly corresponds to TRBD2 (7 bases). Trimming took 1 base from V and 4 from J, leaving 14 bases between them. This CDR3 contains 15 residues. Germline V lookup: CDR1 SQVTM, CDR2 ANQGSEA. Here the CDR3 reads CSVEVSGGIYNEQFF. For the CDR3, the DNA is TGCAGCGTTGAAGTTTCGGGGGGCATTTACAATGAGCAGTTCTTC.

The genes are TRBV10-3 and TRBJ1-2, with 8 bases fitting TRBD1. The germline V gene encodes CDR1 ENHRY and CDR2 SYGVKD. This CDR3 has 15 residues. After removal of 5 bases from V and 2 bases from J, the junction contained 7 bases not matched to a gene. The CDR3 DNA is TGTGCCATCAGTAAACAGGGGGGGAACAACTATGGCTACACCTTC. Translating it yields CAISKQGGNNYGYTF.

The J gene is TRBJ1-2, the V gene TRBV11-2; a weak D match, TRBD1 (5 bases). V lost 5 bases, J lost 5 bases, and 18 bases lay in between. Germline V gene sequence: CDR1 SGHAT, CDR2 FQNNGV. CDR3 length: 15 amino acids. The CDR3 here is CASSPGGAKKYGYTF. In DNA, the CDR3 is TGTGCCAGCAGCCCGGGAGGGGCAAAGAAGTATGGCTACACCTTC.

The chain joins TRBV6-1 to TRBJ2-2; tentatively, D is TRBD2 (5 bases). This CDR3 region has 15 residues. Looked up from germline, CDR1 is MNHNS and CDR2 is SASEGT. V was clipped by 6 bases and J by 4 bases, with 15 bases between them. The CDR3 loop is CASRTEHGVTGELFF. CDR3 nucleotide sequence: TGTGCCAGCAGGACGGAGCACGGGGTCACCGGGGAGCTGTTTTTT.

This chain links TRBV5-1 with TRBJ2-1, with TRBD2 matching over 9 bases. V lost 5 bases, J lost 10 bases, and 13 bases stayed unmatched. CDR3 size: 15 residues. Germline CDR1 is SGHRS and CDR2 is YFSETQ. The CDR3 sequence: CASSYSGSSGGEQFF. Written as DNA, the CDR3 is TGCGCCAGCAGTTATAGCGGGAGTTCCGGGGGGGAGCAGTTCTTC.

The chain combines TRBV6-5 with TRBJ2-3; 9 positions match TRBD1. The CDR3 loop spans 15 amino acids. V dropped 8 bases and J dropped 3; count of bases not matched to a gene: 9. Germline V gene data show CDR1 as MNHEY and CDR2 as SVGAGI. CDR3 sequence: CASGKQGAGTDTQYF. In DNA form, the CDR3 reads TGTGCCAGCGGTAAACAGGGGGCTGGGACAGATACGCAGTATTTT.

A note on this clone: Its ends do not fully match the called genes, so a read error is possible. The gene calls are TRBV10-2 and TRBJ2-5; 7 bases line up with TRBD1. Germline CDR1 WSHSY, CDR2 SAAADI. This CDR3 has 15 amino acids. This CDR3 reads CASSVFLVEGQVLNF. The CDR3 DNA reads TGCGCCAGCAGTGTTTTTTTAGTAGAAGGACAGGTCTTAAACTTC.

The genes are TRBV30 and TRBJ1-6, with D possibly TRBD1 on 5 matching bases. Germline V gene sequence: CDR1 GTSNPN, CDR2 SVGIG (reference sequence). The CDR3 runs to 17 residues. V gave up 2 bases and J gave up 0 bases, with 14 bases separating them. The CDR3 coding sequence is TGTGCCTGGAGTTCAGACGGGGGACTCTCCTATAATTCACCCCTCCACTTT. Translating gives CAWSSDGGLSYNSPLHF.

This clone has more than one count but fewer than ten. The genes are TRBV7-3 and TRBJ2-2, with 10 positions matching TRBD2. V was clipped by 1 base and J by 6 bases; unmatched bases: 11. This CDR3 contains 18 residues. The V gene's germline CDR1 is SGHTA and CDR2 FQGTGA. This CDR3 reads CASSLNPGSGGASGELFF. CDR3 DNA sequence: TGTGCCAGCAGCTTAAACCCGGGGAGCGGGGGGGCGTCCGGGGAGCTGTTTTTT.

The V call is TRBV5-1, the J call TRBJ2-2; no clear D gene. Trimming stripped 2 bases from V and 1 base from J, with 9 bases between. This CDR3 has 15 residues. Germline CDR1 is SGHRS and CDR2 is YFSETQ. CDR3 in DNA: TGCGCCAGCAGCTTACGTCCAGAGAACACCGGGGAGCTGTTTTTT. This encodes CASSLRPENTGELFF.

The chain has TRBV21-1 and TRBJ1-2; TRBD1 is the table's D call and was not checked against the DNA. TRBV21-1 is described as a pseudogene. The CDR3 totals 14 residues. As DNA, the CDR3 is TGTGCCAGCAGCAGCCCGACAGTCCACTATGGCTACACCTTC. It encodes CASSSPTVHYGYTF.

Here the CDR3 reads CASSQAGQGSYEAFF. The CDR3 region has the DNA TGCGCCAGCAGCCAAGCGGGACAGGGTTCCTATGAAGCTTTCTTT. The chain uses TRBV4-1 and TRBJ1-1, with TRBD1 identical over 9 bases. CDR3 length: 15 amino acids. The V segment lost 1 base and the J segment 7 bases; nucleotides outside the gene matches: 7. Per the germline V gene, CDR1 is MGHRA and CDR2 is YSYEKL.

The CDR3 nucleotides are TGTGCCAGCAGCCGACTAGCGGGAGACTACGAGCAGTACTTC. This gives the protein CASSRLAGDYEQYF. The chain employs TRBV5-4 and TRBJ2-7; 12 bases agree with TRBD2. Germline V gene data show CDR1 as SGHNT and CDR2 as YYREEE (reference sequence). The CDR3 consists of 14 residues. J gave up 3 bases and V 4 bases, and 2 bases lay outside the gene matches.

The genes are TRBV15 and TRBJ1-1; D is unclear. Germline lookup yields CDR1 LNHNV and CDR2 YYDKDF (reference sequence). V dropped 5 bases and J dropped 2 bases, with 9 bases sitting between them. This CDR3 comprises 13 residues. The CDR3 nucleotides read TGTGCCACCAGCCGGGGAGGTAACACTGAAGCTTTCTTT. Translating gives CATSRGGNTEAFF.

V gene TRBV6-1 combines with J gene TRBJ2-7; D possibly corresponds to TRBD1 (5 bases). Trimming took 2 bases from V and 2 from J, leaving 7 bases between them. The CDR3 has 13 residues. Germline CDR1 is MNHNS and CDR2 is SASEGT. CDR3 coding DNA: TGTGCCAGCAGTGAAAGACAGACCTACGAGCAGTACTTC. Amino acids: CASSERQTYEQYF.

The chain recombines TRBV6-6 with TRBJ1-2; TRBD1 is a possible D gene (5 bases). Germline values: CDR1 MNHNY, CDR2 SVGAGI (reference sequence). Trimming took off 0 bases at V and 5 bases at J, with 13 bases between the two ends. The CDR3 runs 15 residues. The CDR3 region is CASSYSAARDYGYTF. CDR3 DNA sequence: TGTGCCAGCAGTTACTCGGCGGCCAGGGATTATGGCTACACCTTC.

The V call is TRBV30, the J call TRBJ1-3, with 8 bases identical to TRBD1. Germline CDR1 reads GTSNPN; CDR2 reads SVGIG (reference sequence). The V and J ends lost 1 base and 4 bases, in that order; junction bases with no gene match: 3. The CDR3 is made up of 14 amino acids. As DNA, the CDR3 is TGTGCCTGGAGTGGAGACAGGGGCGGAAACACCATATATTTT. Translation gives CAWSGDRGGNTIYF. Combining the CDR3 with reference TRBV30 and TRBJ1-3 gives the whole variable domain SQTIHQWPATLVQPVGSPLSLECTVEGTSNPNLYWYRQAAGRGLQLLFYSVGIGQISSEVPQNLSASRPQDRQFILSSKKLLLSDSGFYLCAWSGDRGGNTIYFGEGSWLTVV.

The chain combines TRBV28 with TRBJ2-1; D gene unclear. The length of the CDR3 is 14 residues. Between the trimmed V and J ends, which lost 2 bases and 1 base, there was a span of 6 bases. CDR1 and CDR2 (germline): MDHEN, SYDVKM. The CDR3 region is CASSLVRSYNEQFF. The CDR3, as DNA: TGTGCCAGCAGTTTAGTGAGGTCCTACAATGAGCAGTTCTTC.

This sequence joins TRBV5-6 and TRBJ1-2; D gene uncertain. The CDR3 extends over 15 amino acids. CDR1 is SGHDT, CDR2 YYEEEE, per germline. Trimming removed 4 bases from V and 4 bases from J, with 17 bases in between. The CDR3 sequence is CASSLRRRWGYGYTF. The CDR3 region has the DNA TGTGCCAGCAGCCTGCGGAGGAGATGGGGCTATGGCTACACCTTC. The full variable domain, with the rest looked up from reference TRBV5-6 and TRBJ1-2, is DAGVTQSPTHLIKTRGQQVTLRCSPKSGHDTVSWYQQALGQGPQFIFQYYEEEERQRGNFPDRFSGHQFPNYSSELNVNALLLGDSALYLCASSLRRRWGYGYTFGSGTRLTVV.

The chain combines TRBV28 with TRBJ2-7; possible D gene TRBD1, 6 bases. CDR1 and CDR2 (germline): MDHEN, SYDVKM. The ends were cut back, 2 bases at V and 0 bases at J, with 8 bases in the middle. The CDR3 totals 14 residues. CDR3 sequence (DNA): TGTGCCAGCAGTTTAAGGGACATCTCCTACGAGCAGTACTTC. As protein: CASSLRDISYEQYF.

The DNA of the CDR3 is TGCGCCAGCAGCCCCAGCGGGAGTAGAAATGAGCAGTTCTTC. It codes for CASSPSGSRNEQFF. The chain couples TRBV10-1 to TRBJ2-1, with 8 bases that match TRBD2. The V and J ends lost 6 bases and 7 bases, in that order; junction bases with no gene match: 8. In germline, CDR1 is WNHNN, CDR2 SYGVQD (reference sequence). This CDR3 is 14 amino acids long.

V usage is TRBV5-1 and J usage is TRBJ1-1; 8 nucleotides align to TRBD1. This CDR3 spans 17 amino acids. J was trimmed by 4 bases and V by 0 bases; bases with no gene match: 11. The germline V gene has CDR1 SGHRS and CDR2 YFSETQ. The CDR3, as DNA: TGCGCCAGCAGCTTGGCCCCCCAGGGGGCGCTTGGCACTGAAGCTTTCTTT. This sequence encodes CASSLAPQGALGTEAFF.

The chain links TRBV4-3 to TRBJ2-7; the D gene is possibly TRBD2 (6 bases). Trimming took 3 bases from V and 0 from J, leaving 15 bases between them. The V gene's germline CDR1 is LGHNA and CDR2 YSLEER. CDR3 size: 16 residues. CDR3 region: CASSQEGGWGSYEQYF. The CDR3 DNA reads TGCGCCAGCAGCCAGGAGGGCGGATGGGGCTCCTACGAGCAGTACTTC.

The CDR3 is CASSVEHSYEQYF. The CDR3, as DNA: TGTGCCAGCAGCGTAGAGCACAGCTACGAGCAGTACTTC. V gene TRBV9 combines with J gene TRBJ2-7, with D hard to call. The V end was cut by 0 bases, the J end by 3 bases, with 7 bases between. CDR1 is SGDLS, CDR2 YYNGEE, per germline. The CDR3 has 13 amino acids.